These T cell receptor beta chains were read from a single sample in a study of PD-1 blockade in mismatch repair-deficient tumors. Data came from immunoSEQ multiplex PCR; TCRdb stores just in-frame clones and leaves some out. The repertoire holds 77,000 or so clones, with roughly 80% as singletons. The input for sequencing was peripheral blood, taken 44 weeks after starting pembrolizumab. Receptors were obtained from an adult with mismatch repair-deficient cancer. Both conserved end residues are part of each CDR3. D genes are given only for firm matches. Rows may omit the clone size; those that give it use once, few, many or a size class.

DNA | CDR3 | D | size | J | V
TGTGCCAGCAGCTTAGCCCTTGGCGGGAGGGTAGGAGATACGCAGTATTTT | CASSLALGGRVGDTQYF | TRBD2 | . | TRBJ2-3 | TRBV7-2
TGTGCCAGCAGCACCACAGGTCCCTATGGCTACACCTTC | CASSTTGPYGYTF | . | . | TRBJ1-2 | TRBV7-3
TGTGCCAGCAGTGAACCGCTGCTAAGGGACAGAGCCACTGAAGCTTTCTTT | CASSEPLLRDRATEAFF | TRBD1 | once | TRBJ1-1 | TRBV6-1
TGCGCCAGCAGTTCAGCGGGAGGGCAGGGGGAGACCCAGTACTTC | CASSSAGGQGETQYF | TRBD2 | . | TRBJ2-5 | TRBV5-1
TGTGCCTGGATGTCAGGTATTGGCAATCAGCCCCAGCATTTT | CAWMSGIGNQPQHF | . | few | TRBJ1-5 | TRBV30
TGTGCCAGCAGTCCCGGGGCCTACAATGAGCAGTTCTTC | CASSPGAYNEQFF | . | . | TRBJ2-1 | TRBV6-4
TGTGCCAGTAGTATAGGGTTGCGGGACATGAAAGAGACCCAGTACTTC | CASSIGLRDMKETQYF | . | once | TRBJ2-5 | TRBV19
TGTGCCAGTAGTATATCAGGACTTCTTAATGAAAAACTGTTTTTT | CASSISGLLNEKLFF | . | . | TRBJ1-4 | TRBV19
TGTGCCAGCAGCCTCCGGGACGGCGAATTAGCTAACTATGGCTACACCTTC | CASSLRDGELANYGYTF | . | . | TRBJ1-2 | TRBV25-1
TGTGCCAGCAGTTGGGGTGAAAAACTGTTTTTT | CASSWGEKLFF | . | . | TRBJ1-4 | TRBV2
TGTGCCAGCAGCCAAGCCACTGGGACAGTCTCTGGAAACACCATATATTTT | CASSQATGTVSGNTIYF | TRBD1 | . | TRBJ1-3 | TRBV4-2
TGTGCCAGCAGCCCCCGAGGACCCTATGAGCAGTTCTTC | CASSPRGPYEQFF | . | . | TRBJ2-1 | TRBV7-9
TGTGCCAGCAGTGAAGTGGATGCGGGCTATGGCTACACCTTC | CASSEVDAGYGYTF | . | . | TRBJ1-2 | TRBV2
TGTGCCAGCAGTTACTTTAACGGACCTACGGGCTACACCTTC | CASSYFNGPTGYTF | . | . | TRBJ1-2 | TRBV6-5
TGCGCCAGCAGCCGGCAACTAGCGGGAGCATCAGATACGCAGTATTTT | CASSRQLAGASDTQYF | TRBD2 | . | TRBJ2-3 | TRBV5-1
TGTGCCAGCAGCTTAGCGCCCGGGGGCGGAGCGGATACGCAGTATTTT | CASSLAPGGGADTQYF | . | . | TRBJ2-3 | TRBV7-6
TGCGCCAGCAGCTTGAGTAAGGGGGACACTGAAGCTTTCTTT | CASSLSKGDTEAFF | . | . | TRBJ1-1 | TRBV5-1
TGTGCCAGCAGTCCGGGACAGGTCATCAATCAGCCCCAGCATTTT | CASSPGQVINQPQHF | TRBD1 | . | TRBJ1-5 | TRBV27
TGTGCCAGCAGCCCTCGTTCCGGACTAGCGTACGAGCAGTACTTC | CASSPRSGLAYEQYF | TRBD2 | . | TRBJ2-7 | TRBV9
TGTGCCAGCAGCCTAGGTGCAGGGTTGAACACTGAAGCTTTCTTT | CASSLGAGLNTEAFF | . | once | TRBJ1-1 | TRBV14
TGTGCCAGCTCACCGGCCAGGGCTCACGCCACGGGACAAGCTTTCTTT | CASSPARAHATGQAFF | . | . | TRBJ1-1 | TRBV18
TGTGCCAGCAGTTACTCATACGGGACACTGAACACTGAAGCTTTCTTT | CASSYSYGTLNTEAFF | . | . | TRBJ1-1 | TRBV6-5
TGTGCCAGCAGTTACAGGACAGGGGAGGGGGAGACCCAGTACTTC | CASSYRTGEGETQYF | TRBD1 | . | TRBJ2-5 | TRBV6-6
TGTGCCAGCAGCCAGGGTACTGAAGCTTTCTTT | CASSQGTEAFF | . | . | TRBJ1-1 | TRBV14
TGCGCCAGCAGCCGGCCCCGGGACAGGGAAGGTGATACGCAGTATTTT | CASSRPRDREGDTQYF | TRBD1 | once | TRBJ2-3 | TRBV5-1
TGTGCCAGCAGTTCCTCGGGACAGGATAAAATCAAATATGGCTACACCTTC | CASSSSGQDKIKYGYTF | TRBD1 | . | TRBJ1-2 | TRBV27
TGTGCCAGCAGCCCCATTAGCGGAGCGAACACCGGGGAGCTGTTTTTT | CASSPISGANTGELFF | . | . | TRBJ2-2 | TRBV11-2
TGTGCCGCTCTATCGTTGAGCTCTGGGGCCAACGTCCTGACTTTC | CAALSLSSGANVLTF | . | . | TRBJ2-6 | TRBV28
TGTGCCATCAGTGAGCGGCTAGCGGGAGGAAATGAGCAGTTCTTC | CAISERLAGGNEQFF | TRBD2 | . | TRBJ2-1 | TRBV10-3
TGCAGCGTGACGGACAGGGGCAACACTGAAGCTTTCTTT | CSVTDRGNTEAFF | TRBD1 | once | TRBJ1-1 | TRBV29-1
TGTGCCAGCAGCCGGGACAGGGTTCTCTACGAGCAGTACTTC | CASSRDRVLYEQYF | TRBD1 | few | TRBJ2-7 | TRBV5-8
TGTGCCAGCAGCTTGTTGTTTAGCGGCCCCTACAATGAGCAGTTCTTC | CASSLLFSGPYNEQFF | . | . | TRBJ2-1 | TRBV5-6
TGTGCCAGTAACCCTAGCGGAGCCTACAATGAGCAGTTCTTC | CASNPSGAYNEQFF | TRBD2 | . | TRBJ2-1 | TRBV19